The following is a TCR beta chain sequence with its context. The target antigen is unknown. TCRdb ran MiXCR on the 5' RACE reads and lists one entry per CDR3 protein. The data contain 350,000 to 550,000 distinct CDR3 sequences, roughly 18% of them singletons. This sample was included in a study of T-cell memory formation after mild COVID-19. Study results and caveats: The pre-infection memory compartment contained some responding clones, suggesting cross-reactive memory joined. CD4+ bias marked clones expanding day 15 to 37, unlike balanced contracting clones.

Looked up from germline, CDR1 is GTSNPN and CDR2 is SVGIG (reference sequence). J lost 7 bases, V lost 8 bases, and 4 bases had no gene match. The length of the CDR3 is 12 residues. The sequence derives from a man aged 18 to 30 who had mild COVID-19 (a few samples of this study predate the infection). Cell type and time point are not known. The rearrangement links TRBV30 to TRBJ1-6; 8 bases are a match to TRBD1. The sequenced sample was PBMCs or a T cell subset sorted from them (not recorded which). CDR3 region: CALGTGNSPLHF. CDR3 sequence (DNA): TGTGCCCTTGGGACAGGCAATTCACCCCTCCACTTT.